This T cell receptor (beta chain) was recorded in a study of response to subunit inactivated influenza vaccine. General study results and limits: Only a handful of new T cells, the authors suggested, are recruited with each seasonal influenza vaccination.

Germline loops: CDR1 SQVTM, CDR2 ANQGSEA. The CDR3 length is 14 residues. MiXCR, run by TCRdb on the RT-PCR reads, gives a single entry per CDR3 protein. The sample lists approximately 530,000 distinct CDR3 sequences, under 9% occurring once. This clonotype was seen many times. The antigen is undetermined. The chain combines TRBV29-1 with TRBJ2-3, with 9 bases identical to TRBD1. The clonotype comes from a man in his fifties or sixties who received an inactivated influenza vaccine. The material was PBMCs from blood, obtained 23 to 25 months after vaccination. This chain's CDR3 is CRRAGDRDTDTQYF. CDR3 coding DNA: TGCAGAAGAGCAGGGGACAGGGACACAGATACGCAGTATTTT.